This T cell receptor (beta chain) was recovered during a study of T-cell reconstitution after alpha-beta-depleted transplantation in children. This sample's TCRbeta library carried unique molecular identifier barcodes. TCRdb reprocessed the PCR reads with MiXCR, giving one entry per CDR3 protein. Of some 490,000 distinct CDR3 sequences listed, approximately 12% are singletons. The CDR3 length is 14 residues. Germline loops: CDR1 SEHNR, CDR2 FQNEAQ (reference sequence). The germline V and J ends were trimmed by 2 bases and 5 bases, with 11 bases remaining between them. The material sequenced was PBMCs from the stem cell graft donor, taken from the stem cell graft. The rearrangement uses TRBV7-9 and TRBJ2-3; maybe TRBD2 (5 bases). This clonotype was sampled from a human donor who donated a stem cell graft to a child with combined immunodeficiency. The CDR3 DNA follows: TGTGCCAGCAGCTTAACCCTAGCAGAAGATACGCAGTATTTT. Translating gives CASSLTLAEDTQYF. The entire variable domain, with the rest obtained from reference TRBV7-9 and TRBJ2-3, is as follows: DTGVSQNPRHKITKRGQNVTFRCDPISEHNRLYWYRQTLGQGPEFLTYFQNEAQLEKSRLLSDRFSAERPKGSFSTLEIQRTEQGDSAMYLCASSLTLAEDTQYFGPGTRLTVL.